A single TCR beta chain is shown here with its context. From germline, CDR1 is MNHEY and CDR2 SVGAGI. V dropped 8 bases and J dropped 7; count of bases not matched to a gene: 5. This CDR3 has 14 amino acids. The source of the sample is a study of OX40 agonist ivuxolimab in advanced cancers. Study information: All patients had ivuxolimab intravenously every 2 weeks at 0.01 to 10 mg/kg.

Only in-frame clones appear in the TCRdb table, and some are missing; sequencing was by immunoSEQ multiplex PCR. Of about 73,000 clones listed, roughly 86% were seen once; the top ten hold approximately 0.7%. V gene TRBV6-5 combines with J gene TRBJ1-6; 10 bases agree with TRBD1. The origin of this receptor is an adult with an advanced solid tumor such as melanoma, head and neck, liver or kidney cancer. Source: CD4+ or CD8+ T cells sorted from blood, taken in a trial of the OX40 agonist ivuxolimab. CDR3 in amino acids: CASSRQGANSPLHF. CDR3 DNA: TGTGCCAGCTCGCGACAGGGGGCGAATTCACCCCTCCACTTT.